This TCR beta chain is drawn from a study of shared clonotypes between healthy human individuals. Here immunoSEQ multiplex PCR was the method, and the copy in TCRdb shows in-frame clones only, minus some. The sample carries 2 million to 2.5 million clones, 90% to 97% recorded once. CDR1 is MNHEY and CDR2 is SVGAGI in the germline V gene. Trimming left V 7 bases short and J 2 bases short, with 14 bases between. This CDR3 is built from 14 residues. This clonotype was obtained from a man aged 18 to 30 in good health. The chain couples TRBV6-5 to TRBJ1-1; the D gene is possibly TRBD1 (6 bases). Sequencing used naive CD4+ T cells sorted from blood. Documented subset: CD45RA+ positively selected. The CDR3, as DNA: TGTGCCAGCACCCAGGGGACGGCTAACACTGAAGCTTTCTTT. It yields the protein CASTQGTANTEAFF.